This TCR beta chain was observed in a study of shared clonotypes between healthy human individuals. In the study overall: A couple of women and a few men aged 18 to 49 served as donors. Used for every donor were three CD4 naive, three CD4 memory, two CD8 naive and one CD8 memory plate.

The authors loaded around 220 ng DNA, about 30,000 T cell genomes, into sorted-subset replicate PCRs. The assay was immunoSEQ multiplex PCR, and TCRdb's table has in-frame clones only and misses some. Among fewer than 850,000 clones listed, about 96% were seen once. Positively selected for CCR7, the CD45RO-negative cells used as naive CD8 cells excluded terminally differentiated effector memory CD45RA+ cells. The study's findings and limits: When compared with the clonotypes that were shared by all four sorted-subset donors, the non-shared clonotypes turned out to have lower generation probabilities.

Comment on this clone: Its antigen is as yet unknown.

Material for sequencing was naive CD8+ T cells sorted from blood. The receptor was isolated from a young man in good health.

CDR3 in amino acids: CASRQRVSGRNNEQYF. The CDR3 region has the DNA TGTGCCAGCAGGCAACGAGTTAGCGGGAGGAATAACGAGCAGTACTTC. J is TRBJ2-7 and V is TRBV4-2, with 10 bases lining up with TRBD2. Germline V gene lookup returns CDR1 LGHNA and CDR2 YNFKEQ. The CDR3 spans 16 residues. With 6 bases clipped from V and 5 bases from J, the junction kept 13 bases outside the gene matches.